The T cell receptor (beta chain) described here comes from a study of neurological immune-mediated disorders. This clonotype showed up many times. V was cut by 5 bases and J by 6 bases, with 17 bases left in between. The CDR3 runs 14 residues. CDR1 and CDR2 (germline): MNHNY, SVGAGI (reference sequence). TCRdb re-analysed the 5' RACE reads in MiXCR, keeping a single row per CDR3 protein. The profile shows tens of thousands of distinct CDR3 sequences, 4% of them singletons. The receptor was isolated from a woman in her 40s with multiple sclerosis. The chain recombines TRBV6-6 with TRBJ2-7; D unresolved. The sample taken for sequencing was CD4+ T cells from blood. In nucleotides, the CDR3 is TGTGCCAGCAGTCCCCTTATGACCTCTACCGAGCAGTACTTC. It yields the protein CASSPLMTSTEQYF.